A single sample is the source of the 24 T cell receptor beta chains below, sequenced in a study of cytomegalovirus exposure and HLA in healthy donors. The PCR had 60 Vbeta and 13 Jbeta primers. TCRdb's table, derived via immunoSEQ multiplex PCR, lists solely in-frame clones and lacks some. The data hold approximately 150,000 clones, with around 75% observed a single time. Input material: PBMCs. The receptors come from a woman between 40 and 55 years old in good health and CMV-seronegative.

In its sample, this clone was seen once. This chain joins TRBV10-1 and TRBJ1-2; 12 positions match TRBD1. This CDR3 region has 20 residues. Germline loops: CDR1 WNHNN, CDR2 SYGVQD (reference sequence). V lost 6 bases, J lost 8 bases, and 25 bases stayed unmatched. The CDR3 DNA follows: TGCGCCAGCAGCCCGAAAAGGGGCCGGGACAGGGGGCTGTTTACGAGAGGCTACACCTTC. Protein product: CASSPKRGRDRGLFTRGYTF.

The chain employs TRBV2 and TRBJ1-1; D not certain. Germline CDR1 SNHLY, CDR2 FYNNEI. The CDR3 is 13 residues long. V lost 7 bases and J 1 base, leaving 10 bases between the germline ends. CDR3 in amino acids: CASTRSGNTEAFF. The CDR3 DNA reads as TGTGCCAGCACGAGGTCCGGGAACACTGAAGCTTTCTTT. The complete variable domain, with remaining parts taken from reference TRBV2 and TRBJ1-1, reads EPEVTQTPSHQVTQMGQEVILRCVPISNHLYFYWYRQILGQKVEFLVSFYNNEISEKSEIFDDQFSVERPDGSNFTLKIRSTKLEDSAMYFCASTRSGNTEAFFGQGTRLTVV.

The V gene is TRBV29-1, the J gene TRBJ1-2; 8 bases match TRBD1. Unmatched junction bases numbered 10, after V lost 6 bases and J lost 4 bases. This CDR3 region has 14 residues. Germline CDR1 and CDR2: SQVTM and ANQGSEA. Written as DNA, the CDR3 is TGCAGCGTCCCCAACCCGACAGGGGTCTATGGCTACACCTTC. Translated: CSVPNPTGVYGYTF. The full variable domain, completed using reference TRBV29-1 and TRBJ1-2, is SAVISQKPSRDICQRGTSLTIQCQVDSQVTMMFWYRQQPGQSLTLIATANQGSEATYESGFVIDKFPISRPNLTFSTLTVSNMSPEDSSIYLCSVPNPTGVYGYTFGSGTRLTVV.

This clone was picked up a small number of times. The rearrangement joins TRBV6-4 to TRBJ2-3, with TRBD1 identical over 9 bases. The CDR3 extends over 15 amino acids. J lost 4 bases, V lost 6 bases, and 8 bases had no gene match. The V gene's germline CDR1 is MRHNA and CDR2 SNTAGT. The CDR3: CASRGRTGEADTQYF. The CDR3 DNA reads TGTGCCAGCAGGGGAAGGACAGGGGAGGCAGATACGCAGTATTTT.

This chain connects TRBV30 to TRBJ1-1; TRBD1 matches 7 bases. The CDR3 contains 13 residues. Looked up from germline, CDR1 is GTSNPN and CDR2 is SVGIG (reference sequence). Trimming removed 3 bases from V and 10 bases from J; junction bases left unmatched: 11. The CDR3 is CAWSTGEGIGAFF. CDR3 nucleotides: TGTGCCTGGAGCACAGGGGAAGGTATCGGAGCTTTCTTT.

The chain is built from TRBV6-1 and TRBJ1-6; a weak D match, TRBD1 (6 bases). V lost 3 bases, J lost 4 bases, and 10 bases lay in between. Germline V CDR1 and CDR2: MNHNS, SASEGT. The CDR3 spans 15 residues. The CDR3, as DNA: TGTGCCAGCAGTGAGAGGGGGTCGTATAATTCACCCCTCCACTTT. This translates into CASSERGSYNSPLHF.

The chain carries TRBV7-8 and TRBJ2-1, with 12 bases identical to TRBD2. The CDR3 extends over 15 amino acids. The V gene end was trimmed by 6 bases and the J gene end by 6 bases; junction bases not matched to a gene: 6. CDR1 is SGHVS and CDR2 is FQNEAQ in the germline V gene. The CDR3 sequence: CASSWLAGGPNEQFF. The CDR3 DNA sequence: TGTGCCAGCAGTTGGCTAGCGGGAGGGCCCAATGAGCAGTTCTTC.

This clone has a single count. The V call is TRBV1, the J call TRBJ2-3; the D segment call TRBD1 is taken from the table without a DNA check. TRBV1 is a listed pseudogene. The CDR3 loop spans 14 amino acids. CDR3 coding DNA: TGCACCAATCTCGACGTGGGGGCGGGAGATACGCAGTATTTT. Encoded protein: CTNLDVGAGDTQYF.

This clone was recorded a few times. As DNA, the CDR3 is TGTGCCAGTAGTAAGGGGACACCTTTCTATGGCTACACCTTC. Translated, it gives CASSKGTPFYGYTF. V is TRBV19 and J is TRBJ1-2; the D gene is possibly TRBD1 (6 bases). V dropped 4 bases and J dropped 4 bases, with 13 bases sitting between them. This CDR3 has 14 residues. The germline gives CDR1 LNHDA, CDR2 SQIVND (reference sequence).

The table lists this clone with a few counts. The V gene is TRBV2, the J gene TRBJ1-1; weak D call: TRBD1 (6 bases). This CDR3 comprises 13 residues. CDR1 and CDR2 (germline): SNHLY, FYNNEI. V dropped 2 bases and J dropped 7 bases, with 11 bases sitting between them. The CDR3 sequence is CASSESGAYEAFF. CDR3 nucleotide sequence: TGTGCCAGCAGTGAATCAGGGGCGTATGAAGCTTTCTTT.

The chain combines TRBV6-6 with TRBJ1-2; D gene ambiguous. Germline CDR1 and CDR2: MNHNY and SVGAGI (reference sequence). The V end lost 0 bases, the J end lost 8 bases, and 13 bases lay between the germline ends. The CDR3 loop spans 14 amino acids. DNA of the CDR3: TGTGCCAGCAGTTACTCTCGGGAGGTAGGCGGCTACACCTTC. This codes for CASSYSREVGGYTF.

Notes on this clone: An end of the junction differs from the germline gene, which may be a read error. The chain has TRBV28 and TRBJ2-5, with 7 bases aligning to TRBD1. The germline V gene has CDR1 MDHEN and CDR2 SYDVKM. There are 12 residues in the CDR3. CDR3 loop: CASSRNRGSVDF. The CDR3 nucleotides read TGTGCCAGCAGCCGTAACAGGGGTTCTGTGGACTTC.

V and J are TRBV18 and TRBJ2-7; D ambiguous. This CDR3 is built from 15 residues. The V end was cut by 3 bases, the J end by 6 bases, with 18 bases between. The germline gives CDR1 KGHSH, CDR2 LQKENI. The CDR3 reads CASSPPGGALSEQYF. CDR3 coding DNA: TGTGCCAGCTCACCCCCGGGTGGAGCCTTATCCGAGCAGTACTTC.

The CDR3 protein is CASSEWTGGPYGYTF. CDR3 bases: TGTGCCAGCAGTGAGTGGACAGGGGGCCCCTATGGCTACACCTTC. The chain recombines TRBV2 with TRBJ1-2, with 11 bases lining up with TRBD1. This CDR3 has 15 residues. Germline assignment: CDR1 SNHLY and CDR2 FYNNEI. After removal of 3 bases from V and 4 bases from J, the junction contained 4 bases not matched to a gene.

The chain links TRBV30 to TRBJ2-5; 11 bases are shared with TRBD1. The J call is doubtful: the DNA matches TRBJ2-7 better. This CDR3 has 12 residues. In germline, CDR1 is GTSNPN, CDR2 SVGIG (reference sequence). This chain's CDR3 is CAGGQGAYEQYF. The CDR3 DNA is TGTGCCGGGGGACAGGGGGCCTACGAGCAGTACTTC.

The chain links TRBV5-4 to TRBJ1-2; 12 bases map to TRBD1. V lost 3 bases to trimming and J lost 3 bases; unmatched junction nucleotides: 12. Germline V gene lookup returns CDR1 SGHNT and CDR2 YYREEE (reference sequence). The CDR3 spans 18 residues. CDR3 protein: CASSSPLGTGGWDYGYTF. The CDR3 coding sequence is TGTGCCAGCAGCTCCCCCCTTGGGACAGGGGGCTGGGACTATGGCTACACCTTC.

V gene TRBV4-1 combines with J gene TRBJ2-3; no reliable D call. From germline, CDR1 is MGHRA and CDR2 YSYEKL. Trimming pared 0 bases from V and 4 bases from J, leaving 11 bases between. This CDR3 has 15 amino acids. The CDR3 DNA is TGCGCCAGCAGCCAAGATTGGGCCCGCTCAGATACGCAGTATTTT. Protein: CASSQDWARSDTQYF.

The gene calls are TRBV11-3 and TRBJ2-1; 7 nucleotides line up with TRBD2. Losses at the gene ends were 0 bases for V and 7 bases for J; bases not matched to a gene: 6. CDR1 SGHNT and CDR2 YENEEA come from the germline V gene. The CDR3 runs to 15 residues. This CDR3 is CASSLEQRDKNEQFF. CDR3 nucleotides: TGTGCCAGCAGCTTAGAACAGCGGGATAAGAATGAGCAGTTCTTC. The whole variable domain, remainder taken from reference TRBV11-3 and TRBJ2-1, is EAGVVQSPRYKIIEKKQPVAFWCNPISGHNTLYWYLQNLGQGPELLIRYENEEAVDDSQLPKDRFSAERLKGVDSTLKIQPAELGDSAVYLCASSLEQRDKNEQFFGPGTRLTVL.

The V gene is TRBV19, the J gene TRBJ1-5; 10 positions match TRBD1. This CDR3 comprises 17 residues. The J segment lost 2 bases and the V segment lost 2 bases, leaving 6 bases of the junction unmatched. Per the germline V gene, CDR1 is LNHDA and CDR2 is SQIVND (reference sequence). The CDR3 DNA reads TGTGCCAGTAGTATAAGACAGGGGGCTCTTGGCAATCAGCCCCAGCATTTT. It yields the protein CASSIRQGALGNQPQHF.

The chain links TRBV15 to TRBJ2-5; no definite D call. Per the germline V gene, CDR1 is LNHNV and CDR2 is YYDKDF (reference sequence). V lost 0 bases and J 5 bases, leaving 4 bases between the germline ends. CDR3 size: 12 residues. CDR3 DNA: TGTGCCACCAGCAGAGATTCTGAGACCCAGTACTTC. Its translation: CATSRDSETQYF.

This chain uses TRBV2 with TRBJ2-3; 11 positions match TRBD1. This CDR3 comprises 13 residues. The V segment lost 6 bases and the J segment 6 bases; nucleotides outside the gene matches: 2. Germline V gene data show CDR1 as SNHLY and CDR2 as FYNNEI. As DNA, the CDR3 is TGTGCCAGCAGGGACAGGGGGCCGGATACGCAGTATTTT. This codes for CASRDRGPDTQYF.

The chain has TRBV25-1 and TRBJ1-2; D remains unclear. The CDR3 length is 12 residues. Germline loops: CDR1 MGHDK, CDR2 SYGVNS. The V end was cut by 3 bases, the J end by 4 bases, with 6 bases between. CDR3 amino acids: CASSEASYGYTF. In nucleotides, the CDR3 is TGTGCCAGCAGTGAGGCCAGCTATGGCTACACCTTC.

CDR3 amino acids: CASSQGQGGIYEQYF. The CDR3 DNA reads TGCGCCAGCAGCCAAGGACAGGGTGGGATTTACGAGCAGTACTTC. The V gene is TRBV4-1, the J gene TRBJ2-7, with TRBD1 identical over 7 bases. J was trimmed by 4 bases and V by 1 base; bases with no gene match: 7. The CDR3 is 15 residues long. CDR1 is MGHRA and CDR2 is YSYEKL in the germline V gene.

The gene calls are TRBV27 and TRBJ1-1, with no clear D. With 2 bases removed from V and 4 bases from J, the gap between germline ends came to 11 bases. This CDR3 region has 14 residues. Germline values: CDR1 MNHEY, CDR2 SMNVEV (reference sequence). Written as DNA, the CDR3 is TGTGCCAGCAGTTTAAGTCCGGGGAGCACTGAAGCTTTCTTT. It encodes CASSLSPGSTEAFF.